The 25 T cell receptor beta chains below were found in one sample sequenced in a study of radiotherapy plus CTLA-4 blockade in lung cancer. The method was immunoSEQ multiplex PCR; TCRdb's version includes in-frame clones alone and lacks a portion of them. The repertoire includes approximately 80,000 clones, about 84% of them detected once, and approximately 0.8% sits in the top ten. Source: peripheral blood, taken from a patient treated with radiotherapy plus ipilimumab. The receptor source for this set is a human donor with non-small cell lung cancer who had stable disease on radiotherapy plus ipilimumab.

This CDR3 reads CASHLTSNQPQHF. The CDR3 nucleotides are TGTGCCAGCCACCTGACCAGCAATCAGCCCCAGCATTTT. The chain is built from TRBV6-1 and TRBJ1-5; D not certain. Per germline, CDR1 MNHNS and CDR2 SASEGT. Trimming pared 8 bases from V and 1 base from J, leaving 9 bases between. CDR3 length equals 13 residues.

V is TRBV5-5 and J is TRBJ1-2; the D is unclear. The germline V gene has CDR1 SGHKS and CDR2 YYEKEE (reference sequence). The CDR3 runs to 15 residues. The ends were cut back, 5 bases at V and 1 base at J, with 15 bases in the middle. The CDR3: CASSSTLKVNYGYTF. CDR3 nucleotides: TGTGCCAGCAGTTCCACACTCAAGGTTAACTATGGCTACACCTTC.

The rearrangement links TRBV9 to TRBJ2-1, with a possible D match to TRBD1 (6 bases). The CDR3 is made up of 15 amino acids. Between the trimmed V and J ends, which lost 0 bases and 10 bases, there was a span of 17 bases. Germline assignment: CDR1 SGDLS and CDR2 YYNGEE. The CDR3 region has the DNA TGTGCCAGCAGCGTAGACCTGGGGACAATTCAGGAGCAGTTCTTC. It translates to CASSVDLGTIQEQFF.

J is TRBJ2-2 and V is TRBV5-1; D is unclear. The ends were cut back, 0 bases at V and 1 base at J, with 7 bases in the middle. The CDR3 runs 15 residues. The germline gives CDR1 SGHRS, CDR2 YFSETQ. The CDR3 bases are TGCGCCAGCAGCTTGGACACTTTGAACACCGGGGAGCTGTTTTTT. Its protein is CASSLDTLNTGELFF.

The rearrangement joins TRBV2 to TRBJ2-7; the D is unclear. There are 13 residues in the CDR3. V was trimmed by 7 bases and J by 4 bases, leaving 14 bases between them. Germline lookup yields CDR1 SNHLY and CDR2 FYNNEI. CDR3 in amino acids: CASNPIKRYEQYF. The CDR3 DNA follows: TGTGCCAGCAATCCAATTAAACGGTACGAGCAGTACTTC.

The J gene is TRBJ2-7, the V gene TRBV2; 9 bases line up with TRBD1. Germline V gene data show CDR1 as SNHLY and CDR2 as FYNNEI. With V trimmed by 11 bases and J by 4 bases, 6 bases remained unmatched. The length of the CDR3 is 12 residues. The CDR3 loop reads CAGGQGPYEQYF. The CDR3 bases are TGTGCCGGCGGACAGGGGCCATACGAGCAGTACTTC.

The J gene is TRBJ1-6, the V gene TRBV2; D possibly corresponds to TRBD1 (5 bases). CDR1 is SNHLY, CDR2 FYNNEI, per germline. With 5 bases removed from V and 8 bases from J, the gap between germline ends came to 19 bases. The CDR3 has 16 residues. CDR3 sequence: CASSTPVGTVDSPLHF. CDR3 nucleotide sequence: TGTGCCAGCAGTACTCCAGTAGGGACGGTTGATTCACCCCTCCACTTT.

The rearrangement links TRBV10-1 to TRBJ2-1, with a weak D call TRBD2 (6 bases). V lost 0 bases to trimming and J lost 6 bases, with 12 bases between them. The length of the CDR3 is 15 residues. The germline gives CDR1 WNHNN, CDR2 SYGVQD (reference sequence). The CDR3 here is CASSESPGAGNEQFF. CDR3 sequence (DNA): TGCGCCAGCAGTGAGTCTCCGGGAGCTGGCAATGAGCAGTTCTTC.

The rearrangement links TRBV7-9 to TRBJ2-1; 7 bases agree with TRBD1. Germline loops: CDR1 SEHNR, CDR2 FQNEAQ (reference sequence). V lost 5 bases, J lost 3 bases, and 4 bases stayed unmatched. There are 14 residues in the CDR3. Written as DNA, the CDR3 is TGTGCCAGCAGCCCTCGGGACAGCTACAATGAGCAGTTCTTC. This translates into CASSPRDSYNEQFF.

The chain links TRBV7-9 to TRBJ2-7; maybe TRBD1 (6 bases). The CDR3 runs to 19 residues. The germline CDR1 and CDR2 sequences are SEHNR and FQNEAQ (reference sequence). Trimming cost V 0 bases and J 0 bases, with 21 bases left between them. CDR3 coding DNA: TGTGCCAGCAGCTTAGCGATGGTGGTCTTAAGGGGGAGCTCCTACGAGCAGTACTTC. Translated, it gives CASSLAMVVLRGSSYEQYF.

The genes are TRBV2 and TRBJ2-1; TRBD1 matches 9 bases. Germline CDR1 and CDR2: SNHLY and FYNNEI. The V gene end was trimmed by 4 bases and the J gene end by 7 bases; junction bases not matched to a gene: 8. There are 15 residues in the CDR3. The CDR3 DNA sequence: TGTGCCAGCAGTGCAGGGACAGGGAAAGGGAATGAGCAGTTCTTC. It codes for CASSAGTGKGNEQFF.

This chain connects TRBV5-5 to TRBJ1-5, with D unclear. The CDR3 loop spans 13 amino acids. Germline CDR1 reads SGHKS; CDR2 reads YYEKEE (reference sequence). Trimming took 0 bases from V and 3 from J, leaving 4 bases between them. CDR3 sequence reads: CASSLGDNQPQHF. DNA of the CDR3: TGTGCCAGCAGCTTGGGGGACAATCAGCCCCAGCATTTT.

V gene TRBV30 combines with J gene TRBJ1-1; 9 bases are shared with TRBD1. The CDR3 is made up of 16 amino acids. After removal of 3 bases from V and 3 bases from J, the junction contained 11 bases not matched to a gene. In germline, CDR1 is GTSNPN, CDR2 SVGIG (reference sequence). The CDR3 sequence: CAWRQTGGYWDTEAFF. In DNA, the CDR3 is TGTGCCTGGAGGCAGACAGGGGGTTATTGGGACACTGAAGCTTTCTTT. The whole variable domain, filled in from reference TRBV30 and TRBJ1-1, reads SQTIHQWPATLVQPVGSPLSLECTVEGTSNPNLYWYRQAAGRGLQLLFYSVGIGQISSEVPQNLSASRPQDRQFILSSKKLLLSDSGFYLCAWRQTGGYWDTEAFFGQGTRLTVV.

V is TRBV30 and J is TRBJ2-6; no reliable D call. Trimming left V 1 base short and J 2 bases short, with 3 bases between. There are 13 residues in the CDR3. The germline V gene has CDR1 GTSNPN and CDR2 SVGIG (reference sequence). In DNA form, the CDR3 reads TGTGCCTGGAGTGCCCCTGGGGCCAACGTCCTGACTTTC. Translating gives CAWSAPGANVLTF.

The chain employs TRBV27 and TRBJ1-6, with D uncertain. The CDR3 runs 14 residues. Looked up from germline, CDR1 is MNHEY and CDR2 is SMNVEV (reference sequence). Deletions cut 5 bases from V and 9 bases from J, with 14 bases between. The CDR3 DNA reads as TGTGCCAGCAGTCACCGACCGCTTGGTTCACCCCTCCACTTT. This translates into CASSHRPLGSPLHF.

This chain joins TRBV29-1 and TRBJ2-7; D may be TRBD2 (5 bases). The germline V gene has CDR1 SQVTM and CDR2 ANQGSEA. The ends were cut back, 4 bases at V and 5 bases at J, with 12 bases in the middle. This CDR3 is built from 12 residues. The CDR3 sequence: CSVVRGSHEQYF. As DNA, the CDR3 is TGCAGCGTTGTTCGAGGGAGTCACGAGCAGTACTTC.

The V call is TRBV10-3, the J call TRBJ1-5, with D uncertain. Trimming left V 3 bases short and J 0 bases short, with 6 bases between. The CDR3 spans 14 residues. The germline gives CDR1 ENHRY, CDR2 SYGVKD. The CDR3 spells CAISDSVSNQPQHF. The CDR3, as DNA: TGTGCCATCAGTGACTCCGTTAGCAATCAGCCCCAGCATTTT.

The CDR3 reads CASRGRTGTTNEKLFF. In DNA, the CDR3 is TGTGCCAGCAGAGGCCGGACGGGGACAACTAATGAAAAACTGTTTTTT. The rearrangement uses TRBV11-2 and TRBJ1-4; D gene unclear. V shed 6 bases and J shed 0 bases, with 14 bases lying between them. The CDR3 extends over 16 amino acids. CDR1 SGHAT and CDR2 FQNNGV come from the germline V gene.

The J gene is TRBJ2-2, the V gene TRBV16; D unresolved. The V end was cut by 0 bases, the J end by 6 bases, with 5 bases between. CDR3 length equals 13 residues. The germline CDR1 and CDR2 sequences are KGHSY and FQNENV. For the CDR3, the DNA is TGTGCCAGCAGCCAATCTAATCCCGGGGAGCTGTTTTTT. Amino acids: CASSQSNPGELFF.

The gene calls are TRBV18 and TRBJ2-7; 8 nucleotides align to TRBD1. V lost 8 bases and J lost 6; bases outside the gene matches: 18. The CDR3 has 16 amino acids. Germline V gene data show CDR1 as KGHSH and CDR2 as LQKENI. The CDR3 loop reads CASAPPEGQGFVEQYF. CDR3 DNA: TGTGCCAGCGCCCCGCCGGAAGGACAGGGCTTCGTCGAGCAGTACTTC.

This chain uses TRBV18 with TRBJ1-1; 8 positions match TRBD1. The CDR3 loop spans 14 amino acids. V trimming: 4 bases; J trimming: 2 bases; junction bases outside the gene matches: 3. Germline V lookup: CDR1 KGHSH, CDR2 LQKENI. CDR3 sequence: CASSLQGGNTEAFF. CDR3 in DNA: TGTGCCAGCTCACTACAGGGGGGAAACACTGAAGCTTTCTTT.

The CDR3 loop is CASSSGVNGNQPQHF. CDR3 DNA: TGTGCCAGCAGTTCAGGGGTAAATGGCAATCAGCCCCAGCATTTT. The chain links TRBV6-5 to TRBJ1-5; tentatively, D is TRBD1 (6 bases). V was clipped by 4 bases and J by 2 bases, with 12 bases between them. The germline CDR1 and CDR2 sequences are MNHEY and SVGAGI. The CDR3 consists of 15 residues.

This chain connects TRBV5-1 to TRBJ1-6; a possible D gene is TRBD1 (6 bases). CDR3 size: 15 residues. V lost 1 base to trimming and J lost 7 bases, with 12 bases between them. Germline V lookup: CDR1 SGHRS, CDR2 YFSETQ. CDR3 in amino acids: CASSLNRVENSPLHF. The DNA for the CDR3 is TGCGCCAGCAGCTTGAACAGGGTTGAAAATTCACCCCTCCACTTT. Full variable domain (rest looked up from reference TRBV5-1 and TRBJ1-6): KAGVTQTPRYLIKTRGQQVTLSCSPISGHRSVSWYQQTPGQGLQFLFEYFSETQRNKGNFPGRFSGRQFSNSRSEMNVSTLELGDSALYLCASSLNRVENSPLHFGNGTRLTVT.

The chain is built from TRBV6-5 and TRBJ1-2, with D perhaps matching TRBD1 (5 bases). The CDR3 length is 15 residues. Germline CDR1 reads MNHEY; CDR2 reads SVGAGI. V lost 1 base to trimming and J lost 8 bases, with 17 bases between them. The CDR3 sequence is CASSYFQWGIGGYTF. Written as DNA, the CDR3 is TGTGCCAGCAGTTACTTTCAATGGGGCATCGGGGGCTACACCTTC.

The V gene is TRBV5-1, the J gene TRBJ2-7; 10 bases are a match to TRBD1. J gave up 3 bases and V 5 bases, and 5 bases lay outside the gene matches. The CDR3 loop spans 14 amino acids. Looked up from germline, CDR1 is SGHRS and CDR2 is YFSETQ. The CDR3 DNA reads TGCGCCAGCAGTGGGACAGGGGATCTCTACGAGCAGTACTTC. Amino acids: CASSGTGDLYEQYF.